What follows is one T cell receptor (beta chain) and its context. The data originate from a study of blood T cells in healthy people across ages. Primed by a sample-barcoded 5' primer and a J-beta primer mix, a second PCR proceeded for roughly 6 to 12 cycles. Every molecule of cDNA carried a tag from a template-switch adaptor with 12 random nucleotides. TCRdb re-derived calls from the 5' RACE reads in MiXCR, one entry per CDR3 protein. The sample gives 550,000 to 800,000 distinct CDR3 sequences, 32% of which show up once; roughly 15% is in the top ten. The specimen sequenced was blood. This receptor was identified in a woman over 75 in good health.

The CDR3 loop reads CSAPRTSGANEQFF. As DNA, the CDR3 is TGCAGTGCTCCCCGGACTAGCGGGGCGAATGAGCAGTTCTTC. The gene calls are TRBV20-1 and TRBJ2-1; TRBD2 aligns across 12 bases. Germline trimming cut 5 bases from V and 7 bases from J; bases unmatched to any gene: 6. The CDR3 covers 14 residues. Per the germline V gene, CDR1 is DFQATT and CDR2 is SNEGSKA (reference sequence).